This is a list of T cell receptor beta chains from one sample in a study of tumor-infiltrating lymphocytes in primary liver carcinoma. MiXCR, applied by TCRdb to the multiplex PCR reads, yields one record per CDR3 protein. This table has some 95,000 distinct CDR3 sequences, approximately 68% appearing once. The sequenced material came from tumor-adjacent normal liver tissue. Receptors originate from a man aged 40-49 years with primary liver carcinoma and hepatitis B virus infection. Both conserved end residues are part of each CDR3. Each record gives: V gene, J gene, clone size, CDR3 length, D gene, CDR3 protein, CDR3 DNA. The D gene is left open where the match is weak. Rows give clone size only sometimes, using once, few, many, or a class for an expanded clone.

V gene: TRBV12-2
J gene: TRBJ2-1
clone size: many
CDR3 length: 16
D gene: .
CDR3 protein: CASRLDTPNRFNEQFF
CDR3 DNA: TGTGCAAGTCGCTTAGACACCCCCAACCGGTTCAATGAGCAGTTCTTC

V gene: TRBV6-5
J gene: TRBJ1-4
clone size: many
CDR3 length: 14
D gene: .
CDR3 protein: CASSYGGLGEKLFF
CDR3 DNA: TGTGCCAGCAGTTACGGGGGGTTAGGCGAAAAACTGTTTTTT

V gene: TRBV11-2
J gene: TRBJ2-3
clone size: .
CDR3 length: 15
D gene: .
CDR3 protein: CASSLSARTSDTQYF
CDR3 DNA: TGTGCCAGCAGCTTAAGTGCTAGAACCTCAGATACGCAGTATTTT

V gene: TRBV11-2
J gene: TRBJ2-3
clone size: .
CDR3 length: 17
D gene: TRBD1
CDR3 protein: CASNLDFGTGASDTQYF
CDR3 DNA: TGTGCCAGCAACTTAGATTTTGGGACAGGGGCAAGCGATACACAGTATTTT

V gene: TRBV4-1
J gene: TRBJ2-3
clone size: many
CDR3 length: 15
D gene: .
CDR3 protein: CASTLGGLSTDTQYF
CDR3 DNA: TGCGCCAGCACCCTAGGGGGGCTAAGCACAGATACGCAGTATTTT

V gene: TRBV5-1
J gene: TRBJ2-1
clone size: .
CDR3 length: 15
D gene: .
CDR3 protein: CASSLVGGPYNEQFF
CDR3 DNA: TGCGCCAGCAGCTTGGTCGGTGGCCCCTACAATGAGCAGTTCTTC

V gene: TRBV28
J gene: TRBJ2-1
clone size: few
CDR3 length: 18
D gene: .
CDR3 protein: CASSIPPVPVLSYNEQFF
CDR3 DNA: TGTGCCAGCAGTATCCCCCCGGTTCCGGTTCTATCCTACAATGAGCAGTTCTTC

V gene: TRBV28
J gene: TRBJ2-7
clone size: few
CDR3 length: 15
D gene: TRBD1
CDR3 protein: CASSLGGQGAYEQYF
CDR3 DNA: TGTGCCAGCAGCCTTGGGGGACAGGGGGCCTACGAGCAGTACTTC

V gene: TRBV29-1
J gene: TRBJ2-3
clone size: many
CDR3 length: 13
D gene: TRBD1
CDR3 protein: CSVDSGQADTQYF
CDR3 DNA: TGCAGCGTTGACTCAGGACAGGCAGATACGCAGTATTTT

V gene: TRBV12-3/TRBV12-4
J gene: TRBJ2-1
clone size: .
CDR3 length: 14
D gene: .
CDR3 protein: CANSTRDSDGEQFF
CDR3 DNA: TGCGCCAACAGCACCCGGGACTCTGACGGTGAGCAGTTCTTC

V gene: TRBV12-3/TRBV12-4
J gene: TRBJ2-1
clone size: .
CDR3 length: 13
D gene: TRBD1
CDR3 protein: CASIWTGGDEQFF
CDR3 DNA: TGTGCCAGTATCTGGACAGGGGGTGACGAGCAGTTCTTC

V gene: TRBV7-9
J gene: TRBJ2-5
clone size: many
CDR3 length: 13
D gene: .
CDR3 protein: CASSLNVQETQYF
CDR3 DNA: TGTGCCAGCAGCTTAAATGTACAAGAGACCCAGTACTTC

V gene: TRBV6-5
J gene: TRBJ1-1
clone size: .
CDR3 length: 14
D gene: .
CDR3 protein: CSSSYGGVNTEAFF
CDR3 DNA: TGCTCCAGCAGTTACGGAGGGGTGAACACTGAAGCTTTCTTT

V gene: TRBV5-4
J gene: TRBJ2-7
clone size: once
CDR3 length: 14
D gene: .
CDR3 protein: CANSPGATSYEQYF
CDR3 DNA: TGTGCCAACAGCCCGGGGGCTACCTCTTACGAACAGTACTTC

V gene: TRBV11-2
J gene: TRBJ2-3
clone size: .
CDR3 length: 16
D gene: TRBD2
CDR3 protein: CTNSPPTSGSTGTQYF
CDR3 DNA: TGTACCAACAGCCCCCCGACTAGCGGCAGCACAGGTACGCAGTATTTT

V gene: TRBV6-5
J gene: TRBJ1-5
clone size: many
CDR3 length: 13
D gene: .
CDR3 protein: CASSRGWAQPQHF
CDR3 DNA: TGTGCCAGCAGTCGGGGGTGGGCTCAGCCCCAGCATTTT

V gene: TRBV7-9
J gene: TRBJ1-2
clone size: .
CDR3 length: 10
D gene: .
CDR3 protein: CAGSLGQLTF
CDR3 DNA: TGTGCCGGCAGCTTAGGACAGCTCACCTTC

V gene: TRBV11-2
J gene: TRBJ1-1
clone size: many
CDR3 length: 14
D gene: .
CDR3 protein: CASSSGLRDTEAFF
CDR3 DNA: TGTGCCAGCAGCTCCGGACTGAGAGACACTGAAGCTTTCTTT

V gene: TRBV4-1
J gene: TRBJ2-3
clone size: .
CDR3 length: 15
D gene: .
CDR3 protein: CASSQEPSGTDKQYF
CDR3 DNA: TGCGCCAGCAGCCAAGAACCTAGTGGCACAGATAAGCAGTATTTT

V gene: TRBV4-1
J gene: TRBJ1-2
clone size: many
CDR3 length: 14
D gene: .
CDR3 protein: CASSQEPGAYGYTF
CDR3 DNA: TGCGCCAGCAGCCAAGAACCGGGGGCCTATGGCTACACCTTC

V gene: TRBV6-6
J gene: TRBJ2-7
clone size: many
CDR3 length: 14
D gene: .
CDR3 protein: CASSYVRGPYEQYF
CDR3 DNA: TGTGCCAGCAGTTACGTTAGGGGCCCTTATGAGCAGTACTTC

V gene: TRBV6-6
J gene: TRBJ2-2
clone size: .
CDR3 length: 16
D gene: TRBD2
CDR3 protein: CASSYLREVNTGELYF
CDR3 DNA: TGTGCCAGCAGTTACCTGCGGGAGGTGAACACCGGGGAGCTGTATTTT

V gene: TRBV29-1
J gene: TRBJ1-2
clone size: .
CDR3 length: 14
D gene: .
CDR3 protein: CSVQGRVTGYGYIF
CDR3 DNA: TGCAGCGTTCAAGGGAGGGTAACTGGTTATGGCTACATCTTC

V gene: TRBV19
J gene: TRBJ2-1
clone size: .
CDR3 length: 13
D gene: .
CDR3 protein: CASSIAGETEQFF
CDR3 DNA: TGTGCCAGTAGTATAGCGGGAGAGACTGAGCAGTTCTTC

V gene: TRBV6-1
J gene: TRBJ1-1
clone size: .
CDR3 length: 14
D gene: .
CDR3 protein: CASSVAYLNTEAFF
CDR3 DNA: TGTGCTAGCAGTGTAGCTTACCTGAACACTGAAGCTTTCTTT

V gene: TRBV11-2
J gene: TRBJ2-7
clone size: many
CDR3 length: 15
D gene: TRBD2
CDR3 protein: CASSLEGGSSYEQYF
CDR3 DNA: TGTGCCAGCAGCTTAGAAGGCGGGAGCTCCTACGAGCAGTACTTC

V gene: TRBV30
J gene: TRBJ2-2
clone size: .
CDR3 length: 13
D gene: .
CDR3 protein: CAWSVLVTGELFF
CDR3 DNA: TGTGCCTGGAGTGTCCTGGTTACCGGGGAGCTGTTTTTT

V gene: TRBV29-1
J gene: TRBJ2-7
clone size: .
CDR3 length: 13
D gene: .
CDR3 protein: CSVNAGPGYEQYF
CDR3 DNA: TGCAGCGTTAACGCGGGTCCGGGCTACGAGCAATACTTC

V gene: TRBV5-4
J gene: TRBJ1-2
clone size: many
CDR3 length: 15
D gene: .
CDR3 protein: CASSSIRGDNYGYTF
CDR3 DNA: TGTGCCAGCAGCTCGATCAGGGGAGATAACTATGGCTACACCTTC

V gene: TRBV4-1
J gene: TRBJ1-4
clone size: many
CDR3 length: 13
D gene: .
CDR3 protein: CASSDRGAGKLFF
CDR3 DNA: TGCGCCAGCTCTGATCGGGGGGCAGGGAAACTGTTTTTT

V gene: TRBV12-3/TRBV12-4
J gene: TRBJ2-3
clone size: .
CDR3 length: 13
D gene: .
CDR3 protein: CARRLGPRSTQYF
CDR3 DNA: TGTGCCCGCAGACTCGGACCCCGCTCTACGCAGTATTTT

V gene: TRBV12-3/TRBV12-4
J gene: TRBJ2-7
clone size: .
CDR3 length: 18
D gene: .
CDR3 protein: CASSASGSGGPGHYKQYF
CDR3 DNA: TGTGCCAGCAGTGCCTCAGGATCCGGGGGCCCAGGGCATTACAAGCAGTACTTC